This TCR beta chain was sequenced for a study of T cell clones after liver transplantation. Regarding the study as a whole: Low donor cell numbers restricted donor-reactive repertoire measurement in a couple of subjects. Rather than being deleted, graft donor-reactive T cells may have moved into the graft.

As regards this clone: What it recognizes is unknown.

The CDR3 covers 13 residues. Germline CDR1 and CDR2: MNHNS and SASEGT. With 6 bases removed from V and 0 bases from J, the gap between germline ends came to 3 bases. Clones were read by immunoSEQ multiplex PCR, and TCRdb kept only the in-frame ones, dropping some. This table has roughly 100,000 clones, about 88% appearing once. This clonotype was sampled from a human patient who received a liver transplant. Part of the T cell pool may stem from the graft donor. The sample in question was CD4+ T cells from blood, obtained around 4 years after liver transplant. The chain joins TRBV6-1 to TRBJ2-6; D unresolved. As DNA, the CDR3 is TGTGCCAGCAGGGTCTCTGGGGCCAACGTCCTGACTTTC. Its translation: CASRVSGANVLTF.